The rows below give T cell receptor beta chains drawn from one sample of a study of CD4 T cell repertoires in COVID-19. The data were produced by immunoSEQ multiplex PCR, yet TCRdb's version contains in-frame clones alone and is incomplete. The sample lists 1,500 to 2,000 clones, more than 15% occurring once. For these TCRs, the target antigens are not known. The sequencing used memory CD4+ T cells, cultured in vitro, collected after recovery from COVID-19. Source of these receptors: a human donor who had COVID-19. Each CDR3 is given with its conserved first and last residue. Fields, in order: CDR3 length, D gene, V gene, J gene, clone size, CDR3 DNA, CDR3 protein. A D gene is named only where the DNA matches it firmly. Size values are once, few and many counts, or a class for expanded clones, and some rows have none.

len: 14
d_gene: TRBD1
v_gene: TRBV5-1
j_gene: TRBJ1-3
abundance: medium-sized
CDR3nt: TGCGCCAGCCAACAGGGGTCCTCTGGAAACACCATATATTTT
CDR3aa: CASQQGSSGNTIYF

len: 15
d_gene: TRBD1
v_gene: TRBV28
j_gene: TRBJ2-1
abundance: medium-sized
CDR3nt: TGTGCCAGCAGCCCCCCCGGGACAGCCTACAATGAGCAGTTCTTC
CDR3aa: CASSPPGTAYNEQFF

len: 16
d_gene: TRBD1
v_gene: TRBV24-1
j_gene: TRBJ2-1
abundance: NA
CDR3nt: TGTGCCACCAGTGAGGTGACAGGGGCGAGCTACAATGAGCAGTTCTTC
CDR3aa: CATSEVTGASYNEQFF

len: 14
d_gene: NA
v_gene: TRBV11-2
j_gene: TRBJ1-3
abundance: few
CDR3nt: TGTGCCAGCAGCTATAGGAGCTCTGGAAACACCATATATTTT
CDR3aa: CASSYRSSGNTIYF

len: 14
d_gene: TRBD2
v_gene: TRBV25-1
j_gene: TRBJ2-5
abundance: NA
CDR3nt: TGTGCCAGCAGGACTAGCGGGATGGGCGAGACCCAGTACTTC
CDR3aa: CASRTSGMGETQYF

len: 12
d_gene: NA
v_gene: TRBV20-1
j_gene: TRBJ2-5
abundance: medium-sized
CDR3nt: TGCAGTGCTAGTGTTACCCAAGAGACCCAGTACTTC
CDR3aa: CSASVTQETQYF

len: 16
d_gene: TRBD1
v_gene: TRBV6-5
j_gene: TRBJ1-2
abundance: NA
CDR3nt: TGTGCCAGCAGTTTACGCCCGGGACAGACATCCTATGGCTACACCTTC
CDR3aa: CASSLRPGQTSYGYTF

len: 17
d_gene: TRBD2
v_gene: TRBV2
j_gene: TRBJ2-3
abundance: NA
CDR3nt: TGTGCCAGCTCCCGGTGGACTAGCGGGAGAAGCACAGATACGCAGTATTTT
CDR3aa: CASSRWTSGRSTDTQYF

len: 13
d_gene: NA
v_gene: TRBV9
j_gene: TRBJ1-5
abundance: medium-sized
CDR3nt: TGTGCCAGCAGCGTAAGAGAAGGTCAGCCCCAGCATTTT
CDR3aa: CASSVREGQPQHF

len: 16
d_gene: TRBD2
v_gene: TRBV7-8
j_gene: TRBJ2-3
abundance: medium-sized
CDR3nt: TGTGCCAGCAGCTTAGTTAGCGGGAGAAGTACAGATACGCAGTATTTT
CDR3aa: CASSLVSGRSTDTQYF

len: 15
d_gene: TRBD1
v_gene: TRBV19
j_gene: TRBJ1-2
abundance: medium-sized
CDR3nt: TGTGCCAGTAGTAAAAGACAGGGGCCTCTATATGGCTACACCTTC
CDR3aa: CASSKRQGPLYGYTF

len: 19
d_gene: TRBD2
v_gene: TRBV7-8
j_gene: TRBJ2-3
abundance: medium-sized
CDR3nt: TGTGCCAGCAGCTTAGTTACCGGGAGGGCCGCACTGGTGGCAGATACGCAGTATTTT
CDR3aa: CASSLVTGRAALVADTQYF

len: 14
d_gene: TRBD1
v_gene: TRBV7-8
j_gene: TRBJ2-5
abundance: large
CDR3nt: TGTGCCAGCAGCTCGGACAGGGGGCAAGAGACCCAGTACTTC
CDR3aa: CASSSDRGQETQYF

len: 12
d_gene: NA
v_gene: TRBV6-2/TRBV6-3
j_gene: TRBJ1-2
abundance: NA
CDR3nt: TGTGCCAGCAGTTACATCGGACGCGGCTACACCTTC
CDR3aa: CASSYIGRGYTF

len: 15
d_gene: NA
v_gene: TRBV6-2/TRBV6-3
j_gene: TRBJ1-2
abundance: large
CDR3nt: TGTGCCAGCAGCCCCTCCAAGGGGACCCTCTATGGCTACACCTTC
CDR3aa: CASSPSKGTLYGYTF

len: 13
d_gene: NA
v_gene: TRBV28
j_gene: TRBJ1-2
abundance: NA
CDR3nt: TGTGCCAGCAGTCCCCGTCGAGGGACAGGCTACACCTTC
CDR3aa: CASSPRRGTGYTF

len: 16
d_gene: NA
v_gene: TRBV11-2
j_gene: TRBJ1-5
abundance: medium-sized
CDR3nt: TGTGCCAGCAGCTTAGGATCCGGGAGGAAGACTCAGCCCCAGCATTTT
CDR3aa: CASSLGSGRKTQPQHF

len: 17
d_gene: NA
v_gene: TRBV5-1
j_gene: TRBJ2-2
abundance: large
CDR3nt: TGCGCCAGCAGCTTGGACGTGACGGGGGGCGTCACCGGGGAGCTGTTTTTT
CDR3aa: CASSLDVTGGVTGELFF

len: 14
d_gene: NA
v_gene: TRBV5-1
j_gene: TRBJ1-6
abundance: NA
CDR3nt: TGCGCCAGCAGCTCACAGGAACGAAATTCACCCCTCCACTTT
CDR3aa: CASSSQERNSPLHF

len: 14
d_gene: NA
v_gene: TRBV18
j_gene: TRBJ1-2
abundance: few
CDR3nt: TGTGCCAGCTCACCGGACACGGCGCCCGGGGGCTACACCTTC
CDR3aa: CASSPDTAPGGYTF

len: 14
d_gene: NA
v_gene: TRBV19
j_gene: TRBJ2-4
abundance: NA
CDR3nt: TGTGCCAGTAGTGCCGGGACGGTAAAAAACATTCAGTACTTC
CDR3aa: CASSAGTVKNIQYF

len: 13
d_gene: NA
v_gene: TRBV19
j_gene: TRBJ1-5
abundance: medium-sized
CDR3nt: TGTGCCAGTAGTATCGTTACCTATCAGCCCCAGCATTTT
CDR3aa: CASSIVTYQPQHF

len: 16
d_gene: NA
v_gene: TRBV29-1
j_gene: TRBJ2-2
abundance: medium-sized
CDR3nt: TGCAGCGTTGAACCTTTGCGGTCCGGGGCCACCGGGGAGCTGTTTTTT
CDR3aa: CSVEPLRSGATGELFF

len: 16
d_gene: TRBD1
v_gene: TRBV5-1
j_gene: TRBJ2-7
abundance: NA
CDR3nt: TGCGCCAGCAGCCCCAGCGGCAAAGGGGGCCTCAACGAGCAGTACTTC
CDR3aa: CASSPSGKGGLNEQYF

len: 16
d_gene: TRBD2
v_gene: TRBV2
j_gene: TRBJ2-7
abundance: few
CDR3nt: TGTGCCAGCAGTGAAGGCGGGGGGCGCTTCCCCTACGAGCAGTACTTC
CDR3aa: CASSEGGGRFPYEQYF

len: 15
d_gene: NA
v_gene: TRBV5-4
j_gene: TRBJ2-6
abundance: medium-sized
CDR3nt: TGTGCCAGCAGCTTGGCTTACTCTGGGGCCAACGTCCTGACTTTC
CDR3aa: CASSLAYSGANVLTF

len: 15
d_gene: TRBD1
v_gene: TRBV6-5
j_gene: TRBJ1-2
abundance: NA
CDR3nt: TGTGCCAGCGTCAGGACAGGGGGGGCTGTGAGGGGCTACACCTTC
CDR3aa: CASVRTGGAVRGYTF

len: 16
d_gene: TRBD2
v_gene: TRBV19
j_gene: TRBJ2-1
abundance: NA
CDR3nt: TGTGCCAGTACCCCATTGGGATCTAGCGGGCACAATGAGCAGTTCTTC
CDR3aa: CASTPLGSSGHNEQFF

len: 15
d_gene: NA
v_gene: TRBV24-1
j_gene: TRBJ1-2
abundance: large
CDR3nt: TGTGCCACCAGTGATTTGCGGGCGGATAGGGATGGCTACACCTTC
CDR3aa: CATSDLRADRDGYTF

len: 13
d_gene: NA
v_gene: TRBV6-5
j_gene: TRBJ2-7
abundance: NA
CDR3nt: TGTGCCAGCTCGGACGGGGGTCCCTACGAGCAGTACTTC
CDR3aa: CASSDGGPYEQYF

len: 15
d_gene: NA
v_gene: TRBV7-2
j_gene: TRBJ1-6
abundance: medium-sized
CDR3nt: TGTGCCAGCAGCTTATACGGTATCGGTAATTCACCCCTCCACTTT
CDR3aa: CASSLYGIGNSPLHF

len: 17
d_gene: NA
v_gene: TRBV11-3
j_gene: TRBJ2-1
abundance: once
CDR3nt: TGTGCCAGCAGCTCAGGACGGCTGGACTCCAGTCGTAATGAGCAGTTCTTC
CDR3aa: CASSSGRLDSSRNEQFF

len: 18
d_gene: NA
v_gene: TRBV7-8
j_gene: TRBJ2-6
abundance: NA
CDR3nt: TGTGCCAGCAGCGGCTCATGGTTTACCCACAAAGTCGGGCACGTCCTGACTTTC
CDR3aa: CASSGSWFTHKVGHVLTF

len: 13
d_gene: NA
v_gene: TRBV19
j_gene: TRBJ1-5
abundance: medium-sized
CDR3nt: TGTGCCAGTAGTATGAACGTCAATCAGCCCCAGCATTTT
CDR3aa: CASSMNVNQPQHF

len: 14
d_gene: TRBD1
v_gene: TRBV3-1/TRBV3-2
j_gene: TRBJ1-2
abundance: large
CDR3nt: TGTGCCAGCAGCCCTAAGGGGGCGGTGCATGGCTACACCTTC
CDR3aa: CASSPKGAVHGYTF

len: 15
d_gene: TRBD2
v_gene: TRBV11-2
j_gene: TRBJ2-7
abundance: large
CDR3nt: TGTGCCAGCAGCTTACAAGCGGGAGTTAGGTACGAGCAGTACTTC
CDR3aa: CASSLQAGVRYEQYF

len: 13
d_gene: TRBD1
v_gene: TRBV6-2/TRBV6-3
j_gene: TRBJ1-2
abundance: medium-sized
CDR3nt: TGTGCCAGCAGTGTCAGGGGGGGCCTTGGCTACACCTTC
CDR3aa: CASSVRGGLGYTF

len: 15
d_gene: NA
v_gene: TRBV27
j_gene: TRBJ1-6
abundance: few
CDR3nt: TGTGCCAGCAGTTTATCGGAACGGACGAATTCACCCCTCCACTTT
CDR3aa: CASSLSERTNSPLHF

len: 16
d_gene: NA
v_gene: TRBV7-8
j_gene: TRBJ1-5
abundance: NA
CDR3nt: TGTGCCAGCAGCTTAGCGCAGGTAACACTGGATCAGCCCCAGCATTTT
CDR3aa: CASSLAQVTLDQPQHF

len: 15
d_gene: TRBD1
v_gene: TRBV2
j_gene: TRBJ2-3
abundance: medium-sized
CDR3nt: TGTGCCAGCAGCCTTGCCACAGGGGGTGCAGATACGCAGTATTTT
CDR3aa: CASSLATGGADTQYF